This T cell receptor (beta chain) was identified during a study of T cell changes during pregnancy in multiple sclerosis (dated by TCRdb to between 2018 and 2021). At the level of the whole study: In women with multiple sclerosis, the researchers looked at how the T cell repertoire shifted as pregnancy progressed.

From cysteine to phenylalanine, the CDR3 is 19 amino acids long. Left in the record is the CDR3 DNA by itself, 57 bases read in frame from the first base. V is pruned by 1 base and J by 8 bases, leaving 12 bases of the junction without a gene match. CDR1 and CDR2 were assigned from the germline V gene as LGHNA and YNFKEQ. The library was produced with the immunoSEQ multiplex PCR assay. TCRdb re-hosts the immuneACCESS table, in-frame sequences only. Its copies lack some clones; in the studies checked, an unresolved V gene accounts for under half of them, and the cause for the rest is not known. This sample lists about 92,000 clones; about 92% were detected once. The ten biggest clones cover roughly 2.7% of the sample. Turning to this clone: Its antigen has not been determined. The record has no base qualities; no much larger clone is one base away.

The chain joins TRBV4-2 to TRBJ2-1, with TRBD2 matching 15 junction bases. The sequence was obtained from a female donor with multiple sclerosis, enrolled in a pregnancy study. The specimen was peripheral blood, collected in the first trimester of pregnancy. The DNA sequence follows: TGTGCCAGCAGCCAAGGACTCCCCGGGACTAGCGGGAGGATCTATGAGCAGTTCTTC. Its coded protein is CASSQGLPGTSGRIYEQFF.